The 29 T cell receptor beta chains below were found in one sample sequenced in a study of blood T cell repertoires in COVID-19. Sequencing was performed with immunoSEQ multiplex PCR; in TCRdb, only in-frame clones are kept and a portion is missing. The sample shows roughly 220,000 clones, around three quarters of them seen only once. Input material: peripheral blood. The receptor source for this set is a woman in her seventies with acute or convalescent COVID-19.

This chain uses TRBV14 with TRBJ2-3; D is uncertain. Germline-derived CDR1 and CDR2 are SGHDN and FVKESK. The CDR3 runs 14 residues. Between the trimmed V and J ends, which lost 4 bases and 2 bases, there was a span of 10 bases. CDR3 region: CASSPELITDTQYF. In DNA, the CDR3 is TGTGCCAGCAGCCCCGAGTTAATCACAGATACGCAGTATTTT.

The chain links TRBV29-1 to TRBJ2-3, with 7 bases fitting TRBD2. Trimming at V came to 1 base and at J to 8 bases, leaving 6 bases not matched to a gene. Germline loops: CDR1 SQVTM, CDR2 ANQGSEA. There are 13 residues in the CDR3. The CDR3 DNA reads TGCAGCGTTGAAGGGCGGGAGTTGGGTACGCAGTATTTT. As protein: CSVEGRELGTQYF.

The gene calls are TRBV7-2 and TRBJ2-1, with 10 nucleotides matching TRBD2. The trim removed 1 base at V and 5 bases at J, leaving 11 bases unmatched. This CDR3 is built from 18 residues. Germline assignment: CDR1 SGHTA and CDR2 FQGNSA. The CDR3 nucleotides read TGTGCCAGCAGCTTAGGAGCTAGCGGGAGTTTAACCCACAATGAGCAGTTCTTC. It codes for CASSLGASGSLTHNEQFF.

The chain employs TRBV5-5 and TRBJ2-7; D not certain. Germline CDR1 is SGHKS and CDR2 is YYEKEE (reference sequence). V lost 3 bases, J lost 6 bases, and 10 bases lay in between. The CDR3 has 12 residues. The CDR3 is CASSSPPGEQYF. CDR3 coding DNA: TGTGCCAGCAGCTCACCCCCCGGCGAGCAGTACTTC.

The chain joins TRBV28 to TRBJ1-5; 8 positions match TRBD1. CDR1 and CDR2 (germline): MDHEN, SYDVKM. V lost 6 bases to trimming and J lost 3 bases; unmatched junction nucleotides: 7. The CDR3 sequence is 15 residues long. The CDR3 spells CASSFDRGDNQPQHF. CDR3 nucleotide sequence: TGTGCCAGCAGCTTTGACAGGGGTGACAATCAGCCCCAGCATTTT.

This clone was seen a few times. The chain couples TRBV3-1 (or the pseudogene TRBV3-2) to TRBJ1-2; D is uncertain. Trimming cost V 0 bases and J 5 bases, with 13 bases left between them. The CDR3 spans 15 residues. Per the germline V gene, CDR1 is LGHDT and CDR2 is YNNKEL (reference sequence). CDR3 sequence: CASSQDRKSGYGYTF. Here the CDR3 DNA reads TGTGCCAGCAGCCAAGATAGGAAGTCCGGGTATGGCTACACCTTC.

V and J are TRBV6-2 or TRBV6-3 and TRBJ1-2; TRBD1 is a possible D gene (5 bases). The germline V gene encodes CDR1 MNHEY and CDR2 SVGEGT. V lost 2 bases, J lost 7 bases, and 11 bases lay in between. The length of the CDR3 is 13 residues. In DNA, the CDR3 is TGTGCCAGCAGTTACCAGGGTCTCCGTGGCTACACCTTC. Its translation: CASSYQGLRGYTF.

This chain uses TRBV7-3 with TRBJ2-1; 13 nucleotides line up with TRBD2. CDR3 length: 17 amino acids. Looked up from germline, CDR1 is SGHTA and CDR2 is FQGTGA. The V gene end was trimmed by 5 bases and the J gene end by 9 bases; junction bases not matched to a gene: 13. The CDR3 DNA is TGTGCCAGCAGCCCCAATCCGGGACTAGCGGGAAAGGGTGAGCAGTTCTTC. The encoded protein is CASSPNPGLAGKGEQFF. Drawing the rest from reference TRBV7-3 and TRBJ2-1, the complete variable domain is GAGVSQTPSNKVTEKGKYVELRCDPISGHTALYWYRQSLGQGPEFLIYFQGTGAADDSGLPNDRFFAVRPEGSVSTLKIQRTERGDSAVYLCASSPNPGLAGKGEQFFGPGTRLTVL.

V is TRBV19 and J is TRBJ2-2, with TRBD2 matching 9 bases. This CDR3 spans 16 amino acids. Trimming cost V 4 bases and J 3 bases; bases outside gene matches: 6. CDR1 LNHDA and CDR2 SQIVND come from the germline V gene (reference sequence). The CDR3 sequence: CASSNLAGADTGELFF. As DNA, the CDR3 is TGTGCCAGTAGTAACTTAGCGGGAGCGGACACCGGGGAGCTGTTTTTT. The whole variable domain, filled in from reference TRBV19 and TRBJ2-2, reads DGGITQSPKYLFRKEGQNVTLSCEQNLNHDAMYWYRQDPGQGLRLIYYSQIVNDFQKGDIAEGYSVSREKKESFPLTVTSAQKNPTAFYLCASSNLAGADTGELFFGEGSRLTVL.

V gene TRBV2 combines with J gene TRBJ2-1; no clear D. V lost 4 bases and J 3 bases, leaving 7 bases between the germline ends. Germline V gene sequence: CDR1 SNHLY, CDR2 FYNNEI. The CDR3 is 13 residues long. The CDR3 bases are TGTGCCAGCAGTGTTATAATCTACAATGAGCAGTTCTTC. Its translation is CASSVIIYNEQFF.

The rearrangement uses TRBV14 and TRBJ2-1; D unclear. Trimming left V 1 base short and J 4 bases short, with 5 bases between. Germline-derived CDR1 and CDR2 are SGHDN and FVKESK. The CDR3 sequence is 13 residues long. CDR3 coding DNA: TGTGCCAGCAGCCAAGGGCCTTACAATGAGCAGTTCTTC. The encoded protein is CASSQGPYNEQFF.

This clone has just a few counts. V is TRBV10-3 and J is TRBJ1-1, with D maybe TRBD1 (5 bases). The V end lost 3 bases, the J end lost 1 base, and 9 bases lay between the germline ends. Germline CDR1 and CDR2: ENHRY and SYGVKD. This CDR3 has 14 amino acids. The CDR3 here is CAISDGGSNTEAFF. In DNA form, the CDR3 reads TGTGCCATCAGTGACGGGGGTTCGAACACTGAAGCTTTCTTT.

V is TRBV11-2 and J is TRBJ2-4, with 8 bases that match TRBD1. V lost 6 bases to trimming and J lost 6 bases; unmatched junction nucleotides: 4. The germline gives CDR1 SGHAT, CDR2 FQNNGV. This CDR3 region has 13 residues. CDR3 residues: CASSTDRVNIQYF. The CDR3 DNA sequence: TGTGCCAGCAGTACGGACAGGGTAAACATTCAGTACTTC.

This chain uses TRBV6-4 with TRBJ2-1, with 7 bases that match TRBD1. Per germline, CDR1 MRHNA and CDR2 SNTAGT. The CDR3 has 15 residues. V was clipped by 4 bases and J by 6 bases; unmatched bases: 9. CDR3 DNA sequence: TGTGCCAGCAGTGGACAGGGTGGACGGAGCAATGAGCAGTTCTTC. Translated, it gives CASSGQGGRSNEQFF.

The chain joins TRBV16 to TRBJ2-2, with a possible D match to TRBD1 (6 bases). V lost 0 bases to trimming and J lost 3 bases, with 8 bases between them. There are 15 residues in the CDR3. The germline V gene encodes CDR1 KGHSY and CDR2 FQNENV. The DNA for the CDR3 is TGTGCCAGCAGCCAATCCGCAGGGGACACCGGGGAGCTGTTTTTT. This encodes CASSQSAGDTGELFF.

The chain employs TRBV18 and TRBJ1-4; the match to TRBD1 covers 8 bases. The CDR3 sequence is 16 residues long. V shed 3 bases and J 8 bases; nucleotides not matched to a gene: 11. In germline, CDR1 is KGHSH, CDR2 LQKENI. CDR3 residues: CASSPNGQGPWEKLFF. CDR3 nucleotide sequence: TGTGCCAGCTCACCGAACGGACAGGGCCCGTGGGAAAAACTGTTTTTT.

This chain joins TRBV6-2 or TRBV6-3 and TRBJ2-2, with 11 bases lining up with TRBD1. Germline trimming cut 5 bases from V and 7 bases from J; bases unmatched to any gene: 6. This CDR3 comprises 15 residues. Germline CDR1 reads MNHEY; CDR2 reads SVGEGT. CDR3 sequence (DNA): TGTGCCAGCAGTCTCCGGACAGGGGGCAGCGGGGAGCTGTTTTTT. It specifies CASSLRTGGSGELFF.

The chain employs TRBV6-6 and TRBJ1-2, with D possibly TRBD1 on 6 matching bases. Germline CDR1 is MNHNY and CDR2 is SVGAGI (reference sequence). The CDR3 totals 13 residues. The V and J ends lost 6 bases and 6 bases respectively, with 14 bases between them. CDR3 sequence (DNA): TGTGCCAGCAGCCCAGGACAGCAGCATGGCTACACCTTC. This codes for CASSPGQQHGYTF.

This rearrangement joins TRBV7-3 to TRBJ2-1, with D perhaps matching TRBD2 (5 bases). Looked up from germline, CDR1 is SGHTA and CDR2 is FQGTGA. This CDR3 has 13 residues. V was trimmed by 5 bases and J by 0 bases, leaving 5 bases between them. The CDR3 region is CASSRDSYNEQFF. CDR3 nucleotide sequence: TGTGCCAGCAGCCGGGACTCCTACAATGAGCAGTTCTTC.

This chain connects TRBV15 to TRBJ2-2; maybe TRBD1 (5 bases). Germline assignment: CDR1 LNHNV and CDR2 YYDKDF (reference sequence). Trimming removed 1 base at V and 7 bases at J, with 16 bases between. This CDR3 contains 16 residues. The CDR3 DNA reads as TGTGCCACCAGCAGAGGGGTGCAGGGAAACCTCGGGGAGCTGTTTTTT. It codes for CATSRGVQGNLGELFF.

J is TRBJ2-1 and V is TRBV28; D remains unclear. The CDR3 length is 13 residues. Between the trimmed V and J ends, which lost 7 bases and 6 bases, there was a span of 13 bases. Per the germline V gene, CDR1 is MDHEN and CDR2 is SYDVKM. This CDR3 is CASNSLGSNEQFF. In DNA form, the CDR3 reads TGTGCCAGCAACTCCCTAGGTAGCAATGAGCAGTTCTTC.

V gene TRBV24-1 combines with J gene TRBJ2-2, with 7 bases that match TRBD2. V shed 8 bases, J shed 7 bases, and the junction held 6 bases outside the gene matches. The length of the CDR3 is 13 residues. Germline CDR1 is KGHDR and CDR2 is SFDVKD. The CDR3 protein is CATTAGVVGELFF. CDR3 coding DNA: TGTGCCACCACGGCGGGAGTGGTCGGGGAGCTGTTTTTT.

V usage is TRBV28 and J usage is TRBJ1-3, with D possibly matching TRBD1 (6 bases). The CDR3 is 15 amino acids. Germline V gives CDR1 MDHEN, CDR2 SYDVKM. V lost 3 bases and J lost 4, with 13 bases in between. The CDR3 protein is CASSLSGGSGNTIYF. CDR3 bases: TGTGCCAGCAGTTTGTCTGGGGGCAGCGGAAACACCATATATTTT. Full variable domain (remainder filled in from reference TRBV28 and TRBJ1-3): DVKVTQSSRYLVKRTGEKVFLECVQDMDHENMFWYRQDPGLGLRLIYFSYDVKMKEKGDIPEGYSVSREKKERFSLILESASTNQTSMYLCASSLSGGSGNTIYFGEGSWLTVV.

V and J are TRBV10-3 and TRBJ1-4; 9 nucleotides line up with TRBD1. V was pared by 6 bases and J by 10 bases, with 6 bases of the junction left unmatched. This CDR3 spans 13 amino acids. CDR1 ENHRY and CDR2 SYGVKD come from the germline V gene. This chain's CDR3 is CAIRPGQGGKLFF. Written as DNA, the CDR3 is TGTGCCATCAGGCCGGGACAGGGAGGAAAACTGTTTTTT.

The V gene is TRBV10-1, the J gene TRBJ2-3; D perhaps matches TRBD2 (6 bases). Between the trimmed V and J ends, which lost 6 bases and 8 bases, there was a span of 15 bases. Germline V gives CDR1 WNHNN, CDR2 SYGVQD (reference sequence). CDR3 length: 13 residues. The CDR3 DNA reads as TGCGCCAGCAGGCGGGACCCGATTTCTACGCAGTATTTT. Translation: CASRRDPISTQYF.

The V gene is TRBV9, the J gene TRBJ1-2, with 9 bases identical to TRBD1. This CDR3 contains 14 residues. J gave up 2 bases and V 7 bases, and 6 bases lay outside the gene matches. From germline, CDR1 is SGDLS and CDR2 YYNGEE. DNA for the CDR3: TGTGCCAGCGCCCCCGACAGGGGGAACTATGGCTACACCTTC. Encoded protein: CASAPDRGNYGYTF.

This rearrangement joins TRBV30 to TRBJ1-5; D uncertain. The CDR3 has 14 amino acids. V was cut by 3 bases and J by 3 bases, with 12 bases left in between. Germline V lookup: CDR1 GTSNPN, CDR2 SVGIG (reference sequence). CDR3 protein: CAWSPDNHNQPQHF. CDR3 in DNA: TGTGCCTGGAGCCCTGACAACCACAATCAGCCCCAGCATTTT.

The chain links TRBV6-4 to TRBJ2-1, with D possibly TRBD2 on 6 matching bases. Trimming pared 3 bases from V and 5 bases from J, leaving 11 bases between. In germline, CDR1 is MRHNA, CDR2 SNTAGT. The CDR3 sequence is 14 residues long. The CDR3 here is CASSEQLANNEQFF. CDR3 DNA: TGTGCCAGCAGTGAGCAACTAGCCAACAATGAGCAGTTCTTC.

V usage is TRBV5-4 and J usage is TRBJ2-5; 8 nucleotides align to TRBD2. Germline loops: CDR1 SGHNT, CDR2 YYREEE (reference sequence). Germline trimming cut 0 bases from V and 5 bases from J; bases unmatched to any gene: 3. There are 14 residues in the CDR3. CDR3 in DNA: TGTGCCAGCAGCTTGGGCGGGGGGCGCGAGACCCAGTACTTC. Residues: CASSLGGGRETQYF. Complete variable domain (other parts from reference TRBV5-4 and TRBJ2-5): ETGVTQSPTHLIKTRGQQVTLRCSSQSGHNTVSWYQQALGQGPQFIFQYYREEENGRGNFPPRFSGLQFPNYSSELNVNALELDDSALYLCASSLGGGRETQYFGPGTRLLVL.